The clone carrying this T cell receptor beta chain came up a few times. This entry comes from a study of blood T cells in healthy people across ages. Study-level background: Capturing about one barcoded beta molecule per two T cells was achieved by template switching.

For the second PCR, which ran for roughly 6 to 12 cycles, a sample-barcoded 5' primer and a J-beta primer mix were used. Carrying 12 random nucleotides, a template-switch adaptor labeled each individual cDNA molecule. TCRdb passed the 5' RACE reads through MiXCR, listing each CDR3 protein once. The sample contains 790,000 or so distinct CDR3 sequences, roughly three fifths of which appear only once. Sequenced: blood. The sequence was obtained from a man in his forties in good health.

CDR3 sequence reads: CSARDRGSSYEQYF. The CDR3 DNA reads TGCAGTGCTAGAGATCGTGGGAGCTCCTACGAGCAGTACTTC. The chain links TRBV20-1 to TRBJ2-7, with a weak D call TRBD2 (5 bases). This CDR3 spans 14 amino acids. The V gene's germline CDR1 is DFQATT and CDR2 SNEGSKA (reference sequence). Trimming left V 0 bases short and J 0 bases short, with 9 bases between.